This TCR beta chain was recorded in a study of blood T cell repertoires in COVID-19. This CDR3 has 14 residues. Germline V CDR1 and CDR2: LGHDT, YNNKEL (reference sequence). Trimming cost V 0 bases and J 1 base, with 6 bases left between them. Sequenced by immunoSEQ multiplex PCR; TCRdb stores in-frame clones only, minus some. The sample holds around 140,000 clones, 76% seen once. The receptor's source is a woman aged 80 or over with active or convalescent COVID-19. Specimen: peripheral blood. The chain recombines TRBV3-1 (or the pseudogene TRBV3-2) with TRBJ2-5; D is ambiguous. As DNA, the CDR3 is TGTGCCAGCAGCCAAGAACAGATCCAAGAGACCCAGTACTTC. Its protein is CASSQEQIQETQYF.